Listed here are 30 T cell receptor beta chains from one sample, sequenced in a study of cytomegalovirus exposure and HLA in healthy donors listed by TCRdb under 2017. The library came from the immunoSEQ multiplex PCR assay. For the multiplex PCR, a mixture combining 60 forward primers for TCR Vbeta segments and 13 reverse primers for TCR Jbeta segments was used. TCRdb stores this immuneACCESS table with in-frame sequences only. Part of the clones is absent; in the studies checked, under half of the shortfall reflects unresolved V genes, and no reason is known for the rest. For this sample there are 200,000 or so clones; about four fifths appear just once. Clones ranked in the top ten supply 0.098% of the sample. What was sequenced was PBMCs. Receptors were obtained from a boy aged 2 to 10 in good health and CMV-seronegative.

The chain recombines TRBV7-9 with TRBJ1-2, with a tentative D call TRBD1 (6 bases). Between the trimmed V and J ends, which lost 5 bases and 8 bases, there was a span of 21 bases. There are 15 residues in the CDR3. Per the germline V gene, CDR1 is SEHNR and CDR2 is FQNEAQ (reference sequence). As DNA, the CDR3 is TGTGCCAGCAGCCTAGGGGGTATTGGACACGGGGGCTACACCTTC. This sequence encodes CASSLGGIGHGGYTF.

The V and J genes are TRBV7-9 and TRBJ2-5; TRBD2 is a possible D gene (5 bases). This CDR3 region has 13 residues. V was cut by 6 bases and J by 5 bases, with 13 bases left in between. Germline assignment: CDR1 SEHNR and CDR2 FQNEAQ (reference sequence). The CDR3 loop is CASSFSREETQYF. CDR3 in DNA: TGTGCCAGCAGTTTTTCTAGGGAGGAGACCCAGTACTTC.

V is TRBV4-2 and J is TRBJ2-5; 10 bases are a match to TRBD1. Looked up from germline, CDR1 is LGHNA and CDR2 is YNFKEQ. V lost 6 bases, J lost 1 base, and 8 bases stayed unmatched. CDR3 length: 16 amino acids. The CDR3 reads CASSLRDRGFQETQYF. The CDR3 nucleotides are TGTGCCAGCAGTCTCCGGGACAGGGGCTTCCAAGAGACCCAGTACTTC.

The rearrangement links TRBV11-1 to TRBJ2-7; possible D gene TRBD1, 5 bases. Germline-derived CDR1 and CDR2 are SGHAT and FQDESV (reference sequence). V was trimmed by 1 base and J by 3 bases, leaving 16 bases between them. The CDR3 contains 16 residues. The CDR3 is CASSLVGRTRYYEQYF. The CDR3 bases are TGTGCCAGCAGCTTAGTGGGTAGGACACGCTACTACGAGCAGTACTTC.

Turning to this clone: One end of the junction does not line up with germline, which may come from a read error. This sequence joins TRBV19 and TRBJ2-1, with 11 bases that match TRBD2. This CDR3 has 17 amino acids. CDR1 and CDR2 (germline): LNHDA, SQIVND (reference sequence). The CDR3 coding sequence is TGTGCAAGTACGGAGATTACCGGGACTAGCGGTTACAATGAGCAGTTCTTC. It translates to CASTEITGTSGYNEQFF.

J is TRBJ2-1 and V is TRBV4-3, with TRBD2 matching 10 bases. The CDR3 is 16 residues long. The ends lost 1 base at V and 7 bases at J; junction bases unmatched: 7. The germline V gene encodes CDR1 LGHNA and CDR2 YSLEER. CDR3 amino acids: CASSQVGSGGINEQFF. For the CDR3, the DNA is TGCGCCAGCAGCCAAGTCGGTAGCGGGGGGATAAATGAGCAGTTCTTC.

The chain links TRBV13 to TRBJ2-1; TRBD2 matches 8 bases. J was trimmed by 9 bases and V by 1 base; bases with no gene match: 2. CDR1 PRHDT and CDR2 FYEKMQ come from the germline V gene (reference sequence). The length of the CDR3 is 13 residues. The CDR3 DNA follows: TGTGCCAGCAGCTTAGCGGGGGGGCGTGAGCAGTTCTTC. Its protein is CASSLAGGREQFF.

V is TRBV5-6 and J is TRBJ1-1; 9 bases fit TRBD1. CDR3 size: 15 residues. The germline V gene has CDR1 SGHDT and CDR2 YYEEEE. V lost 3 bases and J lost 1; bases outside the gene matches: 4. This CDR3 reads CASSSPGQGNTEAFF. As DNA, the CDR3 is TGTGCCAGCAGCTCACCGGGACAGGGGAACACTGAAGCTTTCTTT.

This chain uses TRBV7-6 with TRBJ1-1; D might be TRBD1 (6 bases). The CDR3 covers 13 residues. The germline CDR1 and CDR2 sequences are SGHVS and FNYEAQ. The V gene lost 5 bases and the J gene lost 6 bases, with 13 bases spanning the gap. The CDR3 DNA reads as TGTGCCAGCAGCCAGGGGCTGGGCGCTGAAGCTTTCTTT. Protein: CASSQGLGAEAFF.

CDR3 amino acids: CASSQRRDSNHANYGYTF. CDR3 bases: TGTGCCAGCAGCCAGAGGCGGGACAGCAACCACGCTAACTATGGCTACACCTTC. The chain carries TRBV7-2 and TRBJ1-2; 7 nucleotides align to TRBD1. The CDR3 totals 18 residues. V was pared by 5 bases and J by 0 bases, with 15 bases of the junction left unmatched. The germline V gene encodes CDR1 SGHTA and CDR2 FQGNSA.

This clone was counted once. The CDR3 sequence is CASSPVGWGTGDYEQYF. CDR3 DNA: TGTGCCAGCTCTCCGGTGGGTTGGGGGACAGGGGACTACGAGCAGTACTTC. The chain has TRBV18 and TRBJ2-7, with TRBD1 identical over 10 bases. Trimming took 6 bases from V and 3 from J; bases not matched to a gene: 14. The germline V gene has CDR1 KGHSH and CDR2 LQKENI. CDR3 size: 17 residues.

This chain joins TRBV6-5 and TRBJ1-2; D may be TRBD1 (6 bases). In germline, CDR1 is MNHEY, CDR2 SVGAGI. V was pared by 0 bases and J by 4 bases, with 15 bases between. This CDR3 is 16 amino acids long. CDR3 nucleotide sequence: TGTGCCAGCAGTTACTCCCTGGGTAGAGGGGGCTATGGCTACACCTTC. Its translation is CASSYSLGRGGYGYTF.

This clone was recorded only once. V and J are TRBV27 and TRBJ2-7; a weak D match, TRBD1 (5 bases). Per the germline V gene, CDR1 is MNHEY and CDR2 is SMNVEV (reference sequence). V gave up 6 bases and J gave up 3 bases, with 9 bases separating them. The CDR3 is made up of 12 amino acids. The CDR3 loop reads CASRDRGYEQYF. The CDR3 DNA reads TGTGCCAGCAGAGACAGAGGCTACGAGCAGTACTTC.

This CDR3 reads CAISESLILYEQFF. CDR3 nucleotide sequence: TGTGCCATCAGTGAGTCTTTGATACTTTATGAGCAGTTCTTC. V gene TRBV10-3 combines with J gene TRBJ2-1, with D unclear. CDR3 length: 14 residues. The ends were cut back, 0 bases at V and 8 bases at J, with 11 bases in the middle. Germline V gives CDR1 ENHRY, CDR2 SYGVKD.

The V gene is TRBV18, the J gene TRBJ2-3; TRBD2 might be the D (6 bases). Germline V CDR1 and CDR2: KGHSH, LQKENI. V was shortened by 1 base and J by 1 base, with 12 bases between the two germline ends. The CDR3 spans 16 residues. The CDR3 here is CASSPQEIAGTDTQYF. Written as DNA, the CDR3 is TGTGCCAGCTCACCACAGGAGATAGCGGGCACAGATACGCAGTATTTT.

The gene calls are TRBV29-1 and TRBJ1-4; possible D gene TRBD1, 6 bases. V lost 6 bases, J lost 8 bases, and 13 bases lay in between. Germline V lookup: CDR1 SQVTM, CDR2 ANQGSEA. This CDR3 comprises 12 residues. The CDR3: CSVRADSEKLFF. The CDR3 DNA reads as TGCAGCGTGCGGGCGGACAGCGAAAAACTGTTTTTT. Based on the CDR3 plus reference TRBV29-1 and TRBJ1-4, the full variable domain is SAVISQKPSRDICQRGTSLTIQCQVDSQVTMMFWYRQQPGQSLTLIATANQGSEATYESGFVIDKFPISRPNLTFSTLTVSNMSPEDSSIYLCSVRADSEKLFFGSGTQLSVL.

The V gene is TRBV4-2, the J gene TRBJ2-1; 16 bases line up with TRBD2. The junction had 7 bases not matched to a gene; V was cut back by 4 bases and J by 7 bases. CDR3 length: 17 amino acids. Germline V gene lookup returns CDR1 LGHNA and CDR2 YNFKEQ. The CDR3: CASSLGTSGGAGNEQFF. CDR3 nucleotides: TGTGCCAGCAGCCTCGGGACTAGCGGGGGGGCCGGGAATGAGCAGTTCTTC.

The chain couples TRBV2 to TRBJ2-5, with D perhaps matching TRBD1 (6 bases). The CDR3 runs 14 residues. Germline CDR1 reads SNHLY; CDR2 reads FYNNEI. V was trimmed by 4 bases and J by 5 bases, leaving 14 bases between them. The CDR3 DNA sequence: TGTGCCAGCAGTGGATCGGCGGACAGTGAGACCCAGTACTTC. This gives the protein CASSGSADSETQYF.

As to this clone: One end of the junction fails to match germline, which may point to a read error. The chain has TRBV18 and TRBJ2-1, with D maybe TRBD2 (6 bases). The CDR3 contains 13 residues. Per germline, CDR1 KGHSH and CDR2 LQKENI. Here the CDR3 DNA reads TGTGCCAGCTCACCGGGACTCTACGATGAGCAGTTCTTC. It encodes CASSPGLYDEQFF.

The table lists this clone with a count of one. V gene TRBV4-2 combines with J gene TRBJ2-1; weak D call: TRBD2 (7 bases). The CDR3 is 19 residues long. V was pared by 7 bases and J by 4 bases, with 29 bases between. The germline CDR1 and CDR2 sequences are LGHNA and YNFKEQ. The CDR3 protein is CASTSMGGGQEGLYNEQFF. The CDR3, as DNA: TGTGCCAGCACCTCCATGGGCGGGGGCCAGGAAGGACTATACAATGAGCAGTTCTTC.

This chain connects TRBV4-2 to TRBJ1-1, with 9 bases identical to TRBD1. Germline-derived CDR1 and CDR2 are LGHNA and YNFKEQ. The junction had 7 bases not matched to a gene; V was cut back by 4 bases and J by 4 bases. The CDR3 has 15 amino acids. The CDR3 spells CASSPGQGTGTEAFF. In nucleotides, the CDR3 is TGTGCCAGCAGCCCAGGACAGGGGACAGGCACTGAAGCTTTCTTT.

The V call is TRBV9, the J call TRBJ2-3, with D uncertain. The CDR3 is made up of 13 amino acids. CDR1 SGDLS and CDR2 YYNGEE come from the germline V gene. Trimming took off 8 bases at V and 2 bases at J, with 12 bases between the two ends. The chain's CDR3 is CASATLFTDTQYF. CDR3 sequence (DNA): TGTGCCAGTGCTACCCTTTTCACAGATACGCAGTATTTT.

J is TRBJ1-5 and V is TRBV19; D unresolved. Germline V gives CDR1 LNHDA, CDR2 SQIVND (reference sequence). This CDR3 has 15 residues. Trimming removed 1 base at V and 6 bases at J, with 13 bases between. CDR3 nucleotide sequence: TGTGCCAGTAGTATAGTTGGCAGACGGGTTCAGCCCCAGCATTTT. This sequence encodes CASSIVGRRVQPQHF.

CDR3: CASRLAGGTDTQYF. The CDR3 bases are TGTGCCAGCAGACTAGCGGGGGGCACAGATACGCAGTATTTT. The chain uses TRBV7-9 and TRBJ2-3; 11 positions agree with TRBD2. V dropped 6 bases and J dropped 1; count of bases not matched to a gene: 0. Germline V lookup: CDR1 SEHNR, CDR2 FQNEAQ (reference sequence). The CDR3 sequence is 14 residues long.

The rearrangement uses TRBV9 and TRBJ1-2, with TRBD1 matching 10 bases. The junction had 7 bases not matched to a gene; V was cut back by 3 bases and J by 5 bases. The CDR3 runs to 15 residues. The V gene's germline CDR1 is SGDLS and CDR2 YYNGEE. CDR3 sequence: CASSAGGQGSYGYTF. The CDR3 nucleotides read TGTGCCAGCAGCGCCGGGGGACAGGGGTCTTATGGCTACACCTTC.

The chain combines TRBV6-5 with TRBJ2-5; 7 bases are shared with TRBD1. Judging by the DNA end, TRBJ2-7 fits better; the J call may be wrong. The CDR3 is made up of 15 amino acids. Germline V gives CDR1 MNHEY, CDR2 SVGAGI. The CDR3 protein is CASSYGVGGGYEQYF. In DNA form, the CDR3 reads TGTGCCAGCAGTTACGGTGTAGGGGGCGGGTACGAGCAGTACTTC.

V is TRBV18 and J is TRBJ2-6, with TRBD2 identical over 13 bases. V lost 5 bases, J lost 1 base, and 5 bases stayed unmatched. The CDR3 is made up of 18 amino acids. Germline assignment: CDR1 KGHSH and CDR2 LQKENI. The chain's CDR3 is CASSKRGLAGSGANVLTF. Written as DNA, the CDR3 is TGTGCCAGCTCAAAACGGGGACTAGCGGGGTCTGGGGCCAACGTCCTGACTTTC.

The chain carries TRBV30 and TRBJ2-2; 7 positions agree with TRBD2. The CDR3 sequence is 13 residues long. Germline V gives CDR1 GTSNPN, CDR2 SVGIG (reference sequence). For the CDR3, the DNA is TGTGCTCGCGGGAGACTGAACACCGGGGAGCTGTTTTTT. Amino acid sequence: CARGRLNTGELFF.

The V call is TRBV4-3, the J call TRBJ2-3; tentatively, D is TRBD1 (6 bases). Looked up from germline, CDR1 is LGHNA and CDR2 is YSLEER. Deletions cut 5 bases from V and 5 bases from J, with 14 bases between. The CDR3 covers 14 residues. The CDR3 DNA follows: TGCGCCAGCAGCGGATCAGGGGAGATAGATACGCAGTATTTT. Translating gives CASSGSGEIDTQYF.

The gene calls are TRBV7-9 and TRBJ2-3; D might be TRBD2 (5 bases). Germline lookup yields CDR1 SEHNR and CDR2 FQNEAQ (reference sequence). V was cut by 2 bases and J by 0 bases, with 9 bases left in between. The CDR3 length is 15 residues. CDR3: CASSLRRVSTDTQYF. CDR3 nucleotide sequence: TGTGCCAGCAGCTTACGGCGGGTCAGCACAGATACGCAGTATTTT. Looking up the rest from reference TRBV7-9 and TRBJ2-3 gives the full variable domain: DTGVSQNPRHKITKRGQNVTFRCDPISEHNRLYWYRQTLGQGPEFLTYFQNEAQLEKSRLLSDRFSAERPKGSFSTLEIQRTEQGDSAMYLCASSLRRVSTDTQYFGPGTRLTVL.